These 30 T cell receptor beta chains originate from one sample sequenced in a study of T cell responses to AZD1222 COVID-19 vaccine. TCRdb keeps only in-frame clones here, not all; method: immunoSEQ multiplex PCR. The sample holds over 150,000 clones, more than 75% seen once. Sequenced material: peripheral blood, taken 28 days after the second AZD1222 dose. These receptor sequences come from an adult who received the AZD1222 COVID-19 vaccine.

The chain joins TRBV6-5 to TRBJ1-4; D possibly corresponds to TRBD1 (6 bases). V lost 6 bases and J lost 3, with 14 bases in between. The length of the CDR3 is 15 residues. The germline CDR1 and CDR2 sequences are MNHEY and SVGAGI. CDR3 protein: CASRFTGFANEKLFF. The CDR3 DNA is TGTGCCAGCAGATTCACAGGGTTCGCTAATGAAAAACTGTTTTTT.

This chain uses TRBV5-1 with TRBJ1-1; D gene uncertain. The CDR3 totals 14 residues. Trimming removed 1 base from V and 0 bases from J, with 7 bases in between. Germline loops: CDR1 SGHRS, CDR2 YFSETQ. The CDR3 reads CASSLWTLNTEAFF. The CDR3 coding sequence is TGCGCCAGCAGCTTGTGGACGCTGAACACTGAAGCTTTCTTT.

The chain recombines TRBV5-1 with TRBJ2-1; 9 bases match TRBD2. Germline V lookup: CDR1 SGHRS, CDR2 YFSETQ. The CDR3 contains 15 residues. The trim removed 6 bases at V and 5 bases at J, leaving 9 bases unmatched. For the CDR3, the DNA is TGCGCCAGCAAATCTAGCGGGGTATTTAACAATGAGCAGTTCTTC. Translated: CASKSSGVFNNEQFF.

The rearrangement links TRBV30 to TRBJ2-3; possible D gene TRBD2, 5 bases. Germline loops: CDR1 GTSNPN, CDR2 SVGIG (reference sequence). Trimming stripped 4 bases from V and 4 bases from J, with 9 bases between. The CDR3 consists of 12 residues. CDR3 residues: CAWTLGADTQYF. The CDR3 nucleotides read TGTGCCTGGACCTTGGGAGCAGATACGCAGTATTTT.

The chain combines TRBV29-1 with TRBJ1-1; 10 bases map to TRBD1. Germline values: CDR1 SQVTM, CDR2 ANQGSEA. The CDR3 covers 15 residues. Unmatched junction bases numbered 5, after V lost 4 bases and J lost 0 bases. CDR3 amino acids: CSVAPGQGMNTEAFF. CDR3 sequence (DNA): TGCAGCGTTGCGCCGGGACAGGGGATGAACACTGAAGCTTTCTTT. The whole variable domain, remainder taken from reference TRBV29-1 and TRBJ1-1, is SAVISQKPSRDICQRGTSLTIQCQVDSQVTMMFWYRQQPGQSLTLIATANQGSEATYESGFVIDKFPISRPNLTFSTLTVSNMSPEDSSIYLCSVAPGQGMNTEAFFGQGTRLTVV.

The gene calls are TRBV4-1 and TRBJ2-6; D unresolved. Germline values: CDR1 MGHRA, CDR2 YSYEKL. The CDR3 is 15 amino acids. V lost 4 bases, J lost 3 bases, and 10 bases lay in between. CDR3 protein: CASSLSTNGANVLTF. As DNA, the CDR3 is TGCGCCAGCAGCCTCTCCACCAATGGGGCCAACGTCCTGACTTTC.

V gene TRBV15 combines with J gene TRBJ1-4; no firm D call. This CDR3 spans 12 amino acids. Trimming removed 8 bases at V and 12 bases at J, with 16 bases between. CDR1 is LNHNV, CDR2 YYDKDF, per germline (reference sequence). This chain's CDR3 is CATRYGEDQLFF. The CDR3 nucleotides read TGTGCCACCCGATACGGCGAAGACCAACTGTTTTTT.

CDR3 nucleotides: TGTGCCACGGGGGGGGAGACCCAGTACTTC. Translated: CATGGETQYF. V and J are TRBV2 and TRBJ2-5; 8 nucleotides line up with TRBD2. This CDR3 contains 10 residues. Germline V lookup: CDR1 SNHLY, CDR2 FYNNEI. V lost 10 bases to trimming and J lost 5 bases; unmatched junction nucleotides: 0.

This sequence joins TRBV7-9 and TRBJ1-2, with a weak D call TRBD1 (6 bases). V was clipped by 10 bases and J by 2 bases, with 20 bases between them. This CDR3 spans 15 amino acids. The germline gives CDR1 SEHNR, CDR2 FQNEAQ (reference sequence). CDR3 sequence: CATSNTGLQNYGYTF. CDR3 DNA: TGTGCCACCTCCAATACAGGGCTCCAGAACTATGGCTACACCTTC.

This chain joins TRBV28 and TRBJ1-1; no firm D call. The CDR3 is 12 residues long. Trimming pared 2 bases from V and 4 bases from J, leaving 5 bases between. The V gene's germline CDR1 is MDHEN and CDR2 SYDVKM. Written as DNA, the CDR3 is TGTGCCAGCAGTTTAGTGAGCACTGAAGCTTTCTTT. Its protein product is CASSLVSTEAFF.

The chain combines TRBV7-2 with TRBJ2-5, with 8 positions matching TRBD2. The CDR3 runs to 14 residues. CDR1 is SGHTA, CDR2 FQGNSA, per germline. Unmatched junction bases numbered 5, after V lost 8 bases and J lost 0 bases. The CDR3 region is CASAPGGYQETQYF. CDR3 bases: TGTGCCAGCGCCCCGGGAGGGTACCAAGAGACCCAGTACTTC.

The chain uses TRBV12-5 and TRBJ1-5; D gene unclear. The germline gives CDR1 LGHNT, CDR2 FRNRAP. There are 12 residues in the CDR3. The ends were cut back, 1 base at V and 4 bases at J, with 2 bases in the middle. The CDR3 region is CASGLDNQPQHF. The CDR3 DNA follows: TGTGCTAGTGGTTTGGATAATCAGCCCCAGCATTTT.

The chain is built from TRBV7-9 and TRBJ1-1, with unresolved D. Germline V gene lookup returns CDR1 SEHNR and CDR2 FQNEAQ (reference sequence). The CDR3 covers 13 residues. V lost 5 bases and J 7 bases, leaving 14 bases between the germline ends. The CDR3 coding sequence is TGTGCCAGCAGCCCCCGACAAGGAAGTGAAGCTTTCTTT. It specifies CASSPRQGSEAFF.

This clone was seen just once. This rearrangement joins TRBV5-6 to TRBJ1-3; 9 nucleotides align to TRBD1. CDR1 and CDR2 (germline): SGHDT, YYEEEE. Trimming at V came to 4 bases and at J to 5 bases, leaving 7 bases not matched to a gene. The CDR3 has 15 residues. The CDR3 sequence: CASSRLDRGRNTIYF. The CDR3 DNA is TGTGCCAGCAGCCGATTGGACAGGGGCCGAAACACCATATATTTT.

This chain uses TRBV4-1 with TRBJ2-2, with a possible D match to TRBD1 (6 bases). Per germline, CDR1 MGHRA and CDR2 YSYEKL. This CDR3 is built from 17 residues. The V end was cut by 2 bases, the J end by 4 bases, with 17 bases between. The chain's CDR3 is CASSQPSGTTGTGELFF. The CDR3 DNA is TGCGCCAGCAGCCAACCTTCCGGGACAACGGGCACCGGGGAGCTGTTTTTT.

V usage is TRBV9 and J usage is TRBJ2-7; no reliable D call. The ends were cut back, 4 bases at V and 2 bases at J, with 10 bases in the middle. The CDR3 is 13 residues long. Looked up from germline, CDR1 is SGDLS and CDR2 is YYNGEE. The CDR3 region is CASSPRTTYEQYF. For the CDR3, the DNA is TGTGCCAGCAGCCCTCGGACCACCTACGAGCAGTACTTC.

The CDR3 nucleotides read TGTGCCAGCAGCCCGCAAAACACAGGGGGCTTGAGCTCCTACAATGAGCAGTTCTTC. Protein: CASSPQNTGGLSSYNEQFF. This rearrangement joins TRBV11-2 to TRBJ2-1, with 9 bases identical to TRBD1. CDR1 and CDR2 (germline): SGHAT, FQNNGV. CDR3 length: 19 amino acids. V dropped 5 bases and J dropped 0; count of bases not matched to a gene: 14.

The chain combines TRBV6-6 with TRBJ2-7, with 7 positions matching TRBD2. Per germline, CDR1 MNHNY and CDR2 SVGAGI (reference sequence). This CDR3 is built from 14 residues. V lost 7 bases to trimming and J lost 6 bases; unmatched junction nucleotides: 12. CDR3 DNA sequence: TGTGCCAGCATAAATGGGGACTCGGGGGGCGAGCAGTACTTC. It specifies CASINGDSGGEQYF.

The J gene is TRBJ1-3, the V gene TRBV19; 7 bases are shared with TRBD1. CDR3 length: 17 amino acids. J gave up 2 bases and V 5 bases, and 12 bases lay outside the gene matches. Germline V lookup: CDR1 LNHDA, CDR2 SQIVND (reference sequence). For the CDR3, the DNA is TGTGCCAGTAGTCCAACAGGGCAGGGGGTGACTGGAAACACCATATATTTT. This encodes CASSPTGQGVTGNTIYF.

The table lists this clone with a few counts. This chain uses TRBV12-5 with TRBJ2-3; D unresolved. Germline V lookup: CDR1 LGHNT, CDR2 FRNRAP. The CDR3 has 14 amino acids. The germline V and J ends were trimmed by 0 bases and 1 base, with 5 bases remaining between them. The CDR3 sequence: CASGLVVGTDTQYF. CDR3 nucleotide sequence: TGTGCTAGTGGTTTGGTTGTGGGCACAGATACGCAGTATTTT.

In this sample, this clone turned up once. This chain connects TRBV6-5 to TRBJ1-2; perhaps TRBD1 as D (5 bases). This CDR3 comprises 15 residues. Germline V gene data show CDR1 as MNHEY and CDR2 as SVGAGI. V lost 5 bases, J lost 0 bases, and 13 bases lay in between. Written as DNA, the CDR3 is TGTGCCAGCAGTCATGGGACCGTAGCTAACTATGGCTACACCTTC. It translates to CASSHGTVANYGYTF.

The chain is built from TRBV12-3 or TRBV12-4 and TRBJ2-1; unclear D gene. The CDR3 is 11 residues long. The V end lost 5 bases, the J end lost 5 bases, and 4 bases lay between the germline ends. CDR3 coding DNA: TGTGCCAGCAGTCTACACAATGAGCAGTTCTTC. Protein sequence: CASSLHNEQFF.

J is TRBJ1-3 and V is TRBV5-8; a weak D match, TRBD1 (6 bases). The CDR3 contains 14 residues. With 2 bases removed from V and 5 bases from J, the gap between germline ends came to 11 bases. The V gene's germline CDR1 is SGHTS and CDR2 YDEGEE. The CDR3: CASSFGGGRNTIYF. As DNA, the CDR3 is TGTGCCAGCAGCTTTGGAGGGGGGAGAAACACCATATATTTT.

CDR3 sequence: CASSDPVHSGTGVYEQYF. The DNA for the CDR3 is TGTGCCAGCAGTGATCCCGTCCACTCCGGGACAGGAGTCTACGAGCAGTACTTC. The chain carries TRBV6-1 and TRBJ2-7; 8 bases align to TRBD1. The CDR3 spans 18 residues. The germline V gene encodes CDR1 MNHNS and CDR2 SASEGT. Germline trimming cut 3 bases from V and 3 bases from J; bases unmatched to any gene: 16.

The chain recombines TRBV18 with TRBJ1-6, with 7 bases fitting TRBD1. The CDR3 runs to 15 residues. Unmatched junction bases numbered 2, after V lost 1 base and J lost 5 bases. Looked up from germline, CDR1 is KGHSH and CDR2 is LQKENI. Written as DNA, the CDR3 is TGTGCCAGCTCACCACGGACAGGAGATAATTCACCCCTCCACTTT. This codes for CASSPRTGDNSPLHF.

In this sample, this clone turned up a few times. The rearrangement joins TRBV6-5 to TRBJ2-3, with 10 bases identical to TRBD2. This CDR3 has 16 amino acids. Germline V gene data show CDR1 as MNHEY and CDR2 as SVGAGI. The V gene end was trimmed by 2 bases and the J gene end by 8 bases; junction bases not matched to a gene: 10. In DNA, the CDR3 is TGTGCCAGCAGTTACATGGCGGCTAGCGGGGGTGTTACGCAGTATTTT. It is translated as CASSYMAASGGVTQYF.

Notes on this clone: At one boundary the junction diverges from the germline segment, which might be a read error. V usage is TRBV5-1 and J usage is TRBJ1-5; D is ambiguous. The CDR3 loop spans 14 amino acids. CDR1 and CDR2 (germline): SGHRS, YFSETQ. This CDR3 is CASSLEGFGQPRHF. As DNA, the CDR3 is TGCGCCAGCAGCTTGGAAGGGTTTGGGCAGCCCCGGCATTTT. Drawing the rest from reference TRBV5-1 and TRBJ1-5, the complete variable domain is KAGVTQTPRYLIKTRGQQVTLSCSPISGHRSVSWYQQTPGQGLQFLFEYFSETQRNKGNFPGRFSGRQFSNSRSEMNVSTLELGDSALYLCASSLEGFGQPRHFGDGTRLSIL.

The chain is built from TRBV6-5 and TRBJ1-1, with D hard to call. CDR3 length equals 10 residues. The V and J ends lost 10 bases and 1 base respectively, with 4 bases between them. The germline CDR1 and CDR2 sequences are MNHEY and SVGAGI. CDR3 amino acids: CATQNTEAFF. DNA of the CDR3: TGTGCCACGCAGAACACTGAAGCTTTCTTT.

As DNA, the CDR3 is TGTGCCAGCAGTTTAGAAGGTCAGCCCCAGCATTTT. This gives the protein CASSLEGQPQHF. The chain uses TRBV27 and TRBJ1-5; D is ambiguous. Germline assignment: CDR1 MNHEY and CDR2 SMNVEV (reference sequence). The CDR3 contains 12 residues. Trimming shortened V by 2 bases and J by 6 bases, and 5 bases separated the two germline ends.

This clone was detected only once. The junction shows a germline mismatch at one end, possibly a read error. The gene calls are TRBV6-4 and TRBJ2-7; possible D gene TRBD1, 5 bases. Germline-derived CDR1 and CDR2 are MRHNA and SNTAGT. The CDR3 runs to 14 residues. The CDR3 sequence: CASIGNDFGVNRNF. DNA of the CDR3: TGTGCCAGCATCGGTAACGATTTTGGGGTGAACAGGAACTTC.